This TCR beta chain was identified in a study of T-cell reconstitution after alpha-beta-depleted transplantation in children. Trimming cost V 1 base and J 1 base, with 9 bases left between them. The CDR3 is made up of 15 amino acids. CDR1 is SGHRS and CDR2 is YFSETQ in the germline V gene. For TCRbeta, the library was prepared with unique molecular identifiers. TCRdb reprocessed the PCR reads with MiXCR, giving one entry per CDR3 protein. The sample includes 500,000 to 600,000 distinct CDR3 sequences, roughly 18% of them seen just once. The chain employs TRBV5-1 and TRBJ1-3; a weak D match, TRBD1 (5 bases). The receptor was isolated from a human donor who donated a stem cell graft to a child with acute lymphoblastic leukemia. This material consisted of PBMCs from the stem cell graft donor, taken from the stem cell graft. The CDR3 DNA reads TGCGCCAGCAGCTTGAGGGGCGAGTCTGGAAACACCATATATTTT. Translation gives CASSLRGESGNTIYF.